Listed below are T cell receptor beta chains from one sample, sequenced in a study of blood T cell repertoires in COVID-19. Measured with immunoSEQ multiplex PCR; TCRdb has only the in-frame clones, and not every one. The table shows about 160,000 clones, with around four fifths occurring only once. Material for sequencing was peripheral blood. All receptors derive from a man between 65 and 85 years old with acute or convalescent COVID-19. Each CDR3 is given without its conserved first and last residue.

len	v_gene	CDR3aa
10	TRBV7-2	ASSPYQETQY
13	TRBV7-6	ASSSTQRGGGEQY
13	TRBV6-2/TRBV6-3	ASSDVQGSTDTQY
13	TRBV9	ASSDRTGRAETQY
15	TRBV7-6	ASSLQPGQGGTGELF
13	TRBV7-6	ASSPRQGTNEKLF
12	TRBV7-5	VRSPFADTGELF
13	TRBV27	ASSFGPGQTYEQY
11	TRBV29-1	SARQGLNTEAF
16	TRBV30	AWSWDSISPLAKNIQY
11	TRBV13	ASSTRQGQKLF
9	TRBV7-8	ASSPDTEAF
12	TRBV5-1	ASSGGTGRTEAF
13	TRBV4-2	ASSQDPDSLNEQF
13	TRBV7-6	ASSLGRGQGQPQH
13	TRBV28	ASSLYKGTGNTIY
12	TRBV14	ASSQDTGSYGYT
14	TRBV28	ASSLGTNLRGTEAF
13	TRBV7-9	ASSKTGAEDQPQH
13	TRBV5-6	ASSWTGSSYNEQF
12	TRBV19	ASSKDRGSYGYT
12	TRBV6-4	ASSDPTEGYGYT
11	TRBV11-2	ASSRDREFEAF
16	TRBV6-2/TRBV6-3	ASSYLTSGGAGTDTQY
13	TRBV25-1	ASSERTTANEKLF
14	TRBV4-3	ASSHAGTSNYNEQF
10	TRBV12-3/TRBV12-4	ASSYPGSPQY
12	TRBV3-1/TRBV3-2	ASSQGRVTDTQY
10	TRBV12-3/TRBV12-4	ASSNGYQPQH
13	TRBV5-5	ASSETSGGQETQY
12	TRBV24-1	ATRKQDANTEAF
11	TRBV19	ASADRASAEAF
13	TRBV6-5	ATQLLALSTDTQY
12	TRBV7-2	ASSPGTGAYEQY
11	TRBV12-5	ASGRGQSYEQY
12	TRBV7-2	ASSRLAGVGEQY
9	TRBV20-1	SKEGSDEQY
12	TRBV14	ASSPIAGGREQF
12	TRBV7-9	ASTTDRDNSPLH
13	TRBV7-7	ASSYTPGGPETQY
13	TRBV27	ASSRDTGWNEKLF
11	TRBV11-2	ASSVARQGEAF
16	TRBV5-4	ASSFGTSGGGVPDTQY
12	TRBV6-5	ASSLEAGGYEQY
12	TRBV27	ASSPTAMNTEAF
10	TRBV12-3/TRBV12-4	ASSFAGSEAF
12	TRBV7-7	ASSLDGGGDTQY
10	TRBV5-1	ASSNAGYEQY
14	TRBV7-6	ASSLTLAGASEEQF
14	TRBV7-9	ASSLAMDSAGYGYT
12	TRBV19	ACEPTGGSYEQY
11	TRBV2	AGSGTFNTEAF
13	TRBV7-3	ASSQLAGAGETQY
12	TRBV5-1	ASKLASATDTQY